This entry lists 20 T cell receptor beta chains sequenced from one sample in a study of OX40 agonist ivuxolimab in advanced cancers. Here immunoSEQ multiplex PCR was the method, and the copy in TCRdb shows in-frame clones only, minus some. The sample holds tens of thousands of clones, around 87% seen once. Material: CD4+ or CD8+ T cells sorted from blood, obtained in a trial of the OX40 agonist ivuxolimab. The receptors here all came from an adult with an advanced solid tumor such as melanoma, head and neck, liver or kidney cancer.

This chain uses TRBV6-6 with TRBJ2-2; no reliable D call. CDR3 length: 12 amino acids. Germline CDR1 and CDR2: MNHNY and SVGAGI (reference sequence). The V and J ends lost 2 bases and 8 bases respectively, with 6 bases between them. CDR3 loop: CASSYTVGELFF. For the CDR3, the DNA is TGTGCCAGCAGTTACACGGTAGGGGAGCTGTTTTTT.

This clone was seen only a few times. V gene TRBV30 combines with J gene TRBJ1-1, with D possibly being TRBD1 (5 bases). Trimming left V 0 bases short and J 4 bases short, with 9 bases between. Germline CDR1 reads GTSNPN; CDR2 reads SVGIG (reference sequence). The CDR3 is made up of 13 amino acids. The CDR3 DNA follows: TGTGCCTGGAGTGTACTGGGGGGCACTGAAGCTTTCTTT. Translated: CAWSVLGGTEAFF.

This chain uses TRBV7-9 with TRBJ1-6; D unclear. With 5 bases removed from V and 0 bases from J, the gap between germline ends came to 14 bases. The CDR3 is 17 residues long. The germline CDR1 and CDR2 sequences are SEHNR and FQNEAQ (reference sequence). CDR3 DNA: TGTGCCAGCAGCCGCGGACCCTTTAGCTCCTATAATTCACCCCTCCACTTT. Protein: CASSRGPFSSYNSPLHF.

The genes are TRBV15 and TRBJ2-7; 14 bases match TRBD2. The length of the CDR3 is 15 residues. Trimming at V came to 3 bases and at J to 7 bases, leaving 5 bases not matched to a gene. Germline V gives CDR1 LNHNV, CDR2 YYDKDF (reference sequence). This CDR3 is CATSRGLAGVLEQYF. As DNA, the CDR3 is TGTGCCACCAGCAGGGGACTAGCGGGAGTTCTTGAGCAGTACTTC.

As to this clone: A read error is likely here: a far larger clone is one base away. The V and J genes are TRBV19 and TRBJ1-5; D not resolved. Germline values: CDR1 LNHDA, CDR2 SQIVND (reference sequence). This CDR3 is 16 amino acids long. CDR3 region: CACSIDPRTVGSPQHF. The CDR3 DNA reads TGTGCCTGTAGTATAGATCCCAGGACGGTCGGTTCGCCCCAGCATTTT. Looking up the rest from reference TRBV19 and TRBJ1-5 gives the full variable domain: DGGITQSPKYLFRKEGQNVTLSCEQNLNHDAMYWYRQDPGQGLRLIYYSQIVNDFQKGDIAEGYSVSREKKESFPLTVTSAQKNPTAFYLCACSIDPRTVGSPQHFGDGTRLSIL.

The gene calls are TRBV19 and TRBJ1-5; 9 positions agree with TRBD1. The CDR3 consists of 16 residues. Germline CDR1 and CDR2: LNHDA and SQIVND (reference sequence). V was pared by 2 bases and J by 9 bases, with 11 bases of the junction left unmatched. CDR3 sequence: CASSILWGTGTRPQHF. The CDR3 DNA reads TGTGCCAGTAGTATATTGTGGGGGACAGGGACTAGGCCCCAGCATTTT.

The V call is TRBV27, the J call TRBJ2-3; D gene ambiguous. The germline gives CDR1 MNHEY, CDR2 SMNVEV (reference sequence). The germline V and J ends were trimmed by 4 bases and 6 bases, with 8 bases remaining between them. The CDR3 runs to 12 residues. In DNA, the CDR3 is TGTGCCAGCAGTTCCCGATGGGATACGCAGTATTTT. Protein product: CASSSRWDTQYF.

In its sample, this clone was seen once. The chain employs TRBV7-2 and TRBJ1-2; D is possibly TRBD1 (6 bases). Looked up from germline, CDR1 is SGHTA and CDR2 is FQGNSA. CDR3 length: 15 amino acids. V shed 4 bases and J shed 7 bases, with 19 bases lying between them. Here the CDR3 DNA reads TGTGCCAGCAGCTCGTCAGGGGCCAGCTTCCGTGGCTACACCTTC. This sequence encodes CASSSSGASFRGYTF.

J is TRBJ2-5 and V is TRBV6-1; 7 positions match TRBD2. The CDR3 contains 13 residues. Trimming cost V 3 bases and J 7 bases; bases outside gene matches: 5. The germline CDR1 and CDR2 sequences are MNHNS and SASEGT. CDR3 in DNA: TGTGCCAGCAGTGATACTAGCGCATCGACCCAGTACTTC. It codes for CASSDTSASTQYF.

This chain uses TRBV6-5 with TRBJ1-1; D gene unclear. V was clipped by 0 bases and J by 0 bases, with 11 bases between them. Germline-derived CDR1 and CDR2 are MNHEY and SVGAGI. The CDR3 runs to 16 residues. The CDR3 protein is CASSYSLAYMNTEAFF. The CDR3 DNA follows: TGTGCCAGCAGTTACTCGTTGGCTTACATGAACACTGAAGCTTTCTTT.

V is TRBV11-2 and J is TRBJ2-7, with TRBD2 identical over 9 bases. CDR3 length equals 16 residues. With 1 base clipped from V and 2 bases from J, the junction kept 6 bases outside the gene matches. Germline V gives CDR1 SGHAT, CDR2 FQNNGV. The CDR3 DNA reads TGTGCCAGCAGCTTAGGGCCTAGCGGGGTCACCTACGAGCAGTACTTC. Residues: CASSLGPSGVTYEQYF. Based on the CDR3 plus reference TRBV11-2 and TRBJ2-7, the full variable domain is EAGVAQSPRYKIIEKRQSVAFWCNPISGHATLYWYQQILGQGPKLLIQFQNNGVVDDSQLPKDRFSAERLKGVDSTLKIQPAKLEDSAVYLCASSLGPSGVTYEQYFGPGTRLTVT.

In nucleotides, the CDR3 is TGTGCCACATCTGCGGAGGTGAATACGCAGTATTTT. It specifies CATSAEVNTQYF. V and J are TRBV6-6 and TRBJ2-3; weak D call: TRBD2 (5 bases). The CDR3 spans 12 residues. V was clipped by 10 bases and J by 7 bases, with 15 bases between them. Germline V gene lookup returns CDR1 MNHNY and CDR2 SVGAGI (reference sequence).

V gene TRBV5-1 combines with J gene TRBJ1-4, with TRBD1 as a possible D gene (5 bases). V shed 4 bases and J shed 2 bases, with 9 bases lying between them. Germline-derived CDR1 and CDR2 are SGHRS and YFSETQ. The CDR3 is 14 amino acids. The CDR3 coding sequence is TGCGCCAGCAGCGTGGGGGTCACTAATGAAAAACTGTTTTTT. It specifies CASSVGVTNEKLFF.

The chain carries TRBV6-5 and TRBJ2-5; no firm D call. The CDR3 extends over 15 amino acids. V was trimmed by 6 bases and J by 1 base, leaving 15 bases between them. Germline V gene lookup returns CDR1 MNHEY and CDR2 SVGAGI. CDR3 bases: TGTGCCAGCAGCAACCTCGGGCGGATCCAAGAGACCCAGTACTTC. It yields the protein CASSNLGRIQETQYF.

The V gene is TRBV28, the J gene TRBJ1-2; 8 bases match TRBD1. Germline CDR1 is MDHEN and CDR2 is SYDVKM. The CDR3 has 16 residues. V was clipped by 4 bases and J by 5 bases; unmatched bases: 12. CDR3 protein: CASSSPRGQGGYGYTF. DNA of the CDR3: TGTGCCAGCAGTTCCCCAAGAGGACAGGGAGGGTATGGCTACACCTTC.

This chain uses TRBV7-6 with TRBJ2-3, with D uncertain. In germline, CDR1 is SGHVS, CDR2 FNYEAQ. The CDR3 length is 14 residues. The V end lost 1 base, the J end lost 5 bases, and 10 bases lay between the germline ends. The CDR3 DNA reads TGTGCCAGCAGCTTAGAAGCCGTGGGAGATACGCAGTATTTT. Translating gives CASSLEAVGDTQYF.

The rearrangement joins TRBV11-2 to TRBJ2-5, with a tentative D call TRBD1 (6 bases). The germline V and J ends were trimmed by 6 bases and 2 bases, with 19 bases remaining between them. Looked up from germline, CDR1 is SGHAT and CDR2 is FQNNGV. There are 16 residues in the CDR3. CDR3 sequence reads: CASSRPGIGGQETQYF. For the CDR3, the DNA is TGTGCCAGCAGTCGCCCAGGGATAGGGGGTCAAGAGACCCAGTACTTC.

The CDR3 loop is CASSWSVYTDTQYF. The CDR3, as DNA: TGCGCCAGCAGCTGGAGCGTTTACACAGATACGCAGTATTTT. The J gene is TRBJ2-3, the V gene TRBV5-1; D uncertain. The length of the CDR3 is 14 residues. CDR1 is SGHRS, CDR2 YFSETQ, per germline. Trimming left V 3 bases short and J 2 bases short, with 10 bases between.

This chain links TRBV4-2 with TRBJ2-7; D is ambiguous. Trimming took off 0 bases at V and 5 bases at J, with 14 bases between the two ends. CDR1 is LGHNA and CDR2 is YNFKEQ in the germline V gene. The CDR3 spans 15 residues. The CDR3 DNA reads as TGTGCCAGCAGCCAAGAATCTGGGAAGGTCAACGAGCAGTACTTC. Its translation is CASSQESGKVNEQYF.

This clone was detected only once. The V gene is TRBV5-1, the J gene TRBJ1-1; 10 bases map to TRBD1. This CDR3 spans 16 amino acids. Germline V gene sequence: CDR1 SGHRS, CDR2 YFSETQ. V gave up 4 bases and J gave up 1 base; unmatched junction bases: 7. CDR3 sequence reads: CASSPGQGRRNTEAFF. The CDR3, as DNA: TGCGCCAGCAGCCCGGGACAGGGGAGACGGAACACTGAAGCTTTCTTT.